The sequence of this T cell receptor (beta chain) was determined in a study of OX40 agonist ivuxolimab in advanced cancers. Overall study context: Each dose-escalation patient presented with hepatocellular carcinoma, melanoma, renal cell or head and neck cancer. Study-level findings and limits: Relative to CD4+ cells, CD8+ T cells on average had more expanded clones.

The CDR3 sequence is 15 residues long. V shed 5 bases, J shed 4 bases, and the junction held 9 bases outside the gene matches. Germline loops: CDR1 MDHEN, CDR2 SYDVKM. Produced via immunoSEQ multiplex PCR; TCRdb's table is partial and in-frame only. Found here are about 69,000 clones, around nine tenths of them singletons; the top ten hold about 5.9%. About this clone itself: Its antigen is still unknown.

The chain recombines TRBV28 with TRBJ2-5; 8 bases are shared with TRBD1. The sequenced sample was CD4+ or CD8+ T cells sorted from blood, obtained in a trial of the OX40 agonist ivuxolimab. The receptor was isolated from an adult with an advanced solid tumor such as melanoma, head and neck, liver or kidney cancer. CDR3 residues: CASSLQGAYRETQYF. CDR3 nucleotide sequence: TGTGCCAGCAGTCTCCAGGGGGCGTATAGAGAGACCCAGTACTTC.